These T cell receptor beta chains were read from a single sample in a study of shared clonotypes between healthy human individuals. Repertoires were generated with immunoSEQ multiplex PCR, while TCRdb's copy carries only in-frame clones and drops some. In the table there are hundreds of thousands of clones, 73% of which are singletons. Sequenced material: memory CD4+ T cells sorted from blood. The receptors were gathered from a woman aged 25-40 years in good health. Each CDR3 is given with its conserved first and last residue.

v_call: TRBV29-1
j_call: TRBJ2-5
cdr3_aa: CSASVAGVAGETQYF

v_call: TRBV15
j_call: TRBJ2-2
cdr3_aa: CATSRGRGSTGELFF

v_call: TRBV19
j_call: TRBJ1-3
cdr3_aa: CASSGRISSGNTIYF

v_call: TRBV30
j_call: TRBJ1-2
cdr3_aa: CAWSVQGTGVNYGYTF

v_call: TRBV7-9
j_call: TRBJ2-1
cdr3_aa: CASSLALGAGNEQFF

v_call: TRBV5-1
j_call: TRBJ2-3
cdr3_aa: CASSVRLAGAADTQYF

v_call: TRBV6-1
j_call: TRBJ1-1
cdr3_aa: CASSEHRQTEAFF

v_call: TRBV25-1
j_call: TRBJ2-1
cdr3_aa: CASIQTGDSNEQFF

v_call: TRBV6-5
j_call: TRBJ1-4
cdr3_aa: CASRRNRGLEKLFF

v_call: TRBV28
j_call: TRBJ1-1
cdr3_aa: CASSSNTEAFF

v_call: TRBV11-2
j_call: TRBJ1-2
cdr3_aa: CASSLSGGHYGYTF

v_call: TRBV7-9
j_call: TRBJ1-1
cdr3_aa: CASSLRTGEEAEAFF

v_call: TRBV5-4
j_call: TRBJ2-7
cdr3_aa: CASSGGSQGAEQYF

v_call: TRBV30
j_call: TRBJ1-3
cdr3_aa: CAWGGVGSGNTIYF

v_call: TRBV28
j_call: TRBJ1-2
cdr3_aa: CASSPGRYGYTF

v_call: TRBV9
j_call: TRBJ2-7
cdr3_aa: CASSPRRQGDEQYF

v_call: TRBV27
j_call: TRBJ2-1
cdr3_aa: CASSLSLPSGRASYNEQFF

v_call: TRBV25-1
j_call: TRBJ2-1
cdr3_aa: CASKPNLAVFSEQFF

v_call: TRBV7-9
j_call: TRBJ1-3
cdr3_aa: CASSLGAASGNTIYF

v_call: TRBV2
j_call: TRBJ2-5
cdr3_aa: CASSETRGTQYF

v_call: TRBV28
j_call: TRBJ1-1
cdr3_aa: CASSLGRVNTEAFF

v_call: TRBV5-4
j_call: TRBJ1-2
cdr3_aa: CASSRSGTGPYYGYTF

v_call: TRBV27
j_call: TRBJ2-5
cdr3_aa: CASSLSPEGETQYF

v_call: TRBV2
j_call: TRBJ2-7
cdr3_aa: CASRTYPSREQYF

v_call: TRBV6-4
j_call: TRBJ1-5
cdr3_aa: CASSDSIRTGNFNQPQHF

v_call: TRBV6-6
j_call: TRBJ1-2
cdr3_aa: CASRRTGTGYGYTF

v_call: TRBV25-1
j_call: TRBJ2-7
cdr3_aa: CASSPKSSGSGHHEQYF

v_call: TRBV9
j_call: TRBJ2-3
cdr3_aa: CASKRSGLATDTQYF

v_call: TRBV2
j_call: TRBJ1-5
cdr3_aa: CASSEQGSNNQPQHF

v_call: TRBV15
j_call: TRBJ2-3
cdr3_aa: CATSRPGPDTQYF

v_call: TRBV25-1
j_call: TRBJ2-1
cdr3_aa: CASSEKRDSYNEQFF

v_call: TRBV5-3
j_call: TRBJ2-7
cdr3_aa: CAITDCSAQYF

v_call: TRBV7-2
j_call: TRBJ2-7
cdr3_aa: CASSLGLPEQYF

v_call: TRBV18
j_call: TRBJ2-7
cdr3_aa: CASSFGTDYEQYF

v_call: TRBV27
j_call: TRBJ1-4
cdr3_aa: CASRAGNVNEKLFF

v_call: TRBV30
j_call: TRBJ2-3
cdr3_aa: CAWSDQGDTQYF

v_call: TRBV7-9
j_call: TRBJ2-7
cdr3_aa: CASSLIGRDEQYF

v_call: TRBV30
j_call: TRBJ2-2
cdr3_aa: CAWSSPPWGLAGGHRTGELFF

v_call: TRBV11-2
j_call: TRBJ2-1
cdr3_aa: CASSLGPGPSYNEQFF

v_call: TRBV28
j_call: TRBJ2-7
cdr3_aa: CASSLMGTVYEQYF

v_call: TRBV7-9
j_call: TRBJ2-7
cdr3_aa: CASSLGQGFYEQYF

v_call: TRBV2
j_call: TRBJ2-3
cdr3_aa: CASNLAGVADTQYF

v_call: TRBV14
j_call: TRBJ1-1
cdr3_aa: CASSQAHGQGSSTEAFF

v_call: TRBV18
j_call: TRBJ2-3
cdr3_aa: CASSPLAGTDTQYF

v_call: TRBV6-1
j_call: TRBJ2-2
cdr3_aa: CASTWGDANTGELFF

v_call: TRBV6-6
j_call: TRBJ2-1
cdr3_aa: CASSHWGGAGYNEQFF

v_call: TRBV7-9
j_call: TRBJ2-7
cdr3_aa: CASSPRLGGYEQYF

v_call: TRBV11-2
j_call: TRBJ1-2
cdr3_aa: CASSRAGGNYGYTF

v_call: TRBV5-1
j_call: TRBJ2-7
cdr3_aa: CASSFGPYEQYF

v_call: TRBV29-1
j_call: TRBJ1-1
cdr3_aa: CSVATQGAVAFF

v_call: TRBV6-1
j_call: TRBJ1-2
cdr3_aa: CASSEDRRGLHYGYTF

v_call: TRBV7-8
j_call: TRBJ1-5
cdr3_aa: CASATREGNQPQHF

v_call: TRBV7-9
j_call: TRBJ1-1
cdr3_aa: CASSLYRDTEAFF

v_call: TRBV30
j_call: TRBJ1-5
cdr3_aa: CAWTPCSQHF

v_call: TRBV7-9
j_call: TRBJ1-5
cdr3_aa: CASSSTLRQGESNQPQHF

v_call: TRBV5-1
j_call: TRBJ2-7
cdr3_aa: CASSLSSVSHEQYF

v_call: TRBV2
j_call: TRBJ2-7
cdr3_aa: CASSRLAGYSYEQYF

v_call: TRBV7-8
j_call: TRBJ2-3
cdr3_aa: CASSFRESSGSHF

v_call: TRBV7-8
j_call: TRBJ1-1
cdr3_aa: CASSPVGVGLGGTEAFF